Described below is a single T cell receptor (beta chain) sequence and its context. Its antigen remains unidentified. The sample holds no much larger clone one base away, and base qualities are not on file. The library relied on RT-PCR. The sample was run on an Illumina HiSeq 2500. Using fastp at Q25 and MiXCR, TCRdb reprocessed the public reads and kept productive beta chains. Each record represents a unique CDR3 protein, reported with the most common genes and DNA among its rows. The sample table contains approximately 520,000 distinct CDR3 sequences; only one count was recorded for approximately 15% of them. The ten largest clonotypes hold 2.5% to 3.5% of the sample. Relative to germline, V is missing 3 bases and J is missing 4 bases, with 7 bases of the junction outside any gene match. The CDR1 and CDR2 encoded by the germline V gene (reference sequence) are LGHDT and YNNKEL. Counted from cysteine to phenylalanine, this CDR3 has 15 amino acids. Just the 45-base CDR3 DNA is kept, in frame starting at base 1.

These data originate in a study of response to subunit inactivated influenza vaccine listed by TCRdb under 2018. Looking at the study overall: Deep quantitative T cell receptor repertoire profiling was used in the study to track responses to a trivalent subunit inactivated influenza vaccine.

Results and caveats for the whole study, not just this receptor: The authors proposed that each seasonal influenza vaccination may bring in only a limited number of new T cells.

The specimen comprised CD4+ T cells sorted from PBMCs, sampled around 25 months after vaccination. Recombination joined TRBV3-1 with TRBJ1-1, with 8 middle bases fitting TRBD1. The source is a man aged 50 to 75 who received an inactivated influenza vaccine. Donor details come from another sample of the same person, matched by shared clones. The CDR3 region: CASSHRQGSGTEAFF. The nucleotide sequence is given as TGTGCCAGCAGCCATAGACAGGGGTCCGGCACTGAAGCTTTCTTT. The entire variable domain, with the stretches around the CDR3 drawn from the reference TRBV3-1 and TRBJ1-1 proteins, is DTAVSQTPKYLVTQMGNDKSIKCEQNLGHDTMYWYKQDSKKFLKIMFSYNNKELIINETVPNRFSPKSPDKAHLNLHINSLELGDSAVYFCASSHRQGSGTEAFFGQGTRLTVV.